This passage covers 27 T cell receptor beta chains from one sample sequenced in a study of blood T cell repertoires in COVID-19. Repertoires were generated with immunoSEQ multiplex PCR, while TCRdb's copy carries only in-frame clones and drops some. The sample has roughly 14,000 clones; 85% to 90% are singletons. The sequenced material came from peripheral blood. All receptors derive from a man in his fifties or sixties with acute or convalescent COVID-19.

This chain connects TRBV7-9 to TRBJ2-5; TRBD2 aligns across 7 bases. Per germline, CDR1 SEHNR and CDR2 FQNEAQ (reference sequence). The CDR3 sequence is 18 residues long. With V trimmed by 5 bases and J by 5 bases, 20 bases remained unmatched. CDR3 sequence (DNA): TGTGCCAGCAGCCACCCCCCTAGCGGCTATATAACCTGGGAGACCCAGTACTTC. This sequence encodes CASSHPPSGYITWETQYF.

The genes are TRBV9 and TRBJ2-7, with D possibly matching TRBD2 (6 bases). CDR3 length: 14 residues. Germline V lookup: CDR1 SGDLS, CDR2 YYNGEE. V lost 0 bases to trimming and J lost 2 bases, with 9 bases between them. CDR3: CASSVGTGAYEQYF. In nucleotides, the CDR3 is TGTGCCAGCAGCGTAGGGACGGGAGCCTACGAGCAGTACTTC.

The V gene is TRBV4-1, the J gene TRBJ2-1; tentatively, D is TRBD1 (6 bases). V lost 0 bases and J 7 bases, leaving 19 bases between the germline ends. Germline V gene sequence: CDR1 MGHRA, CDR2 YSYEKL. The CDR3 is 17 residues long. Written as DNA, the CDR3 is TGCGCCAGCAGCCAAGATCTAGGGACAAACACAAGGAATGAGCAGTTCTTC. This translates into CASSQDLGTNTRNEQFF.

The rearrangement links TRBV9 to TRBJ1-2; D may be TRBD1 (5 bases). With 0 bases removed from V and 8 bases from J, the gap between germline ends came to 14 bases. There are 14 residues in the CDR3. Germline V CDR1 and CDR2: SGDLS, YYNGEE. CDR3 sequence reads: CASSVAGGTHGYTF. CDR3 DNA sequence: TGTGCCAGCAGCGTAGCAGGAGGGACCCACGGCTACACCTTC.

The chain joins TRBV12-3 or TRBV12-4 to TRBJ2-4; D is unclear. Between the trimmed V and J ends, which lost 5 bases and 13 bases, there was a span of 15 bases. The CDR3 has 12 residues. The CDR3 is CASSAPQLPQYF. CDR3 DNA sequence: TGTGCCAGCAGTGCCCCTCAACTACCACAGTACTTC.

This clone was picked up one time. V gene TRBV4-3 combines with J gene TRBJ1-4; TRBD1 matches at 7 bases. Trimming at V came to 4 bases and at J to 8 bases, leaving 1 base not matched to a gene. Germline CDR1 reads LGHNA; CDR2 reads YSLEER. This CDR3 comprises 12 residues. The CDR3 coding sequence is TGCGCCAGCAGCCCGGGACAGGAAAAACTGTTTTTT. This encodes CASSPGQEKLFF.

This clone is a singleton in its sample. This chain connects TRBV30 to TRBJ2-3; 9 positions agree with TRBD1. Germline values: CDR1 GTSNPN, CDR2 SVGIG (reference sequence). This CDR3 region has 16 residues. The ends lost 0 bases at V and 2 bases at J; junction bases unmatched: 6. Here the CDR3 DNA reads TGTGCCTGGAGTGTACTGGACAGGGGAGCCACAGATACGCAGTATTTT. Protein sequence: CAWSVLDRGATDTQYF.

About this clone itself: One end of the junction does not line up with germline, which may come from a read error. The chain combines TRBV7-7 with TRBJ2-5, with 9 positions matching TRBD2. The CDR3 covers 15 residues. Germline assignment: CDR1 SSHAT and CDR2 FNYEAQ (reference sequence). The CDR3 bases are TGTGCTAGCAGCTTAGGGCCGGGACTAGCCGGGACCCAGTACTTC. It specifies CASSLGPGLAGTQYF.

The V and J genes are TRBV5-4 and TRBJ2-2; weak D call: TRBD2 (5 bases). V was clipped by 0 bases and J by 7 bases, with 10 bases between them. CDR1 and CDR2 (germline): SGHNT, YYREEE (reference sequence). This CDR3 has 14 amino acids. This CDR3 reads CASSLVGGGGELFF. The DNA of the CDR3 is TGTGCCAGCAGCTTGGTCGGAGGTGGCGGGGAGCTGTTTTTT.

This chain connects TRBV19 to TRBJ1-2; the match to TRBD1 covers 7 bases. The CDR3 sequence is 14 residues long. J gave up 7 bases and V 5 bases, and 10 bases lay outside the gene matches. Germline V gene sequence: CDR1 LNHDA, CDR2 SQIVND (reference sequence). CDR3 bases: TGTGCCAGTAGTGCGCAGACAGGGCGGCGTGGCTACACCTTC. It encodes CASSAQTGRRGYTF.

V gene TRBV4-3 combines with J gene TRBJ1-2, with D tentatively TRBD1 (6 bases). The CDR3 loop spans 15 amino acids. The germline gives CDR1 LGHNA, CDR2 YSLEER. Trimming removed 0 bases at V and 7 bases at J, with 15 bases between. Written as DNA, the CDR3 is TGCGCCAGCAGCCAAGAGTTTGCGGGGGCCTCTGGCTACACCTTC. It codes for CASSQEFAGASGYTF.

This clone came up once. This chain uses TRBV3-1 (or the pseudogene TRBV3-2) with TRBJ2-3; 7 nucleotides align to TRBD2. V was pared by 4 bases and J by 5 bases, with 9 bases of the junction left unmatched. Germline CDR1 is LGHDT and CDR2 is YNNKEL (reference sequence). The length of the CDR3 is 15 residues. CDR3 amino acids: CASSLGAGAKDTQYF. DNA of the CDR3: TGTGCCAGCAGCCTTGGGGCGGGAGCTAAAGATACGCAGTATTTT.

The J gene is TRBJ2-5, the V gene TRBV7-3; 12 bases fit TRBD1. Trimming removed 2 bases from V and 2 bases from J; junction bases left unmatched: 3. Germline lookup yields CDR1 SGHTA and CDR2 FQGTGA. The CDR3 sequence is 16 residues long. Written as DNA, the CDR3 is TGTGCCAGCAGCTTAGGGACAGGGGGCGGGCAAGAGACCCAGTACTTC. Translated, it gives CASSLGTGGGQETQYF.

This rearrangement joins TRBV2 to TRBJ2-7; no clear D. Germline V gene sequence: CDR1 SNHLY, CDR2 FYNNEI. This CDR3 has 13 amino acids. Trimming removed 10 bases at V and 3 bases at J, with 16 bases between. The CDR3 is CATRLLTIYEQYF. CDR3 sequence (DNA): TGTGCCACCCGACTCTTAACGATCTACGAGCAGTACTTC.

V gene TRBV10-3 combines with J gene TRBJ1-4; the match to TRBD1 covers 8 bases. The V and J ends lost 3 bases and 8 bases, in that order; junction bases with no gene match: 5. Per the germline V gene, CDR1 is ENHRY and CDR2 is SYGVKD. This CDR3 comprises 14 residues. CDR3 bases: TGTGCCATCAGTGACAGGGGGCTAAAGGAAAAACTGTTTTTT. As protein: CAISDRGLKEKLFF.

This chain connects TRBV6-5 to TRBJ1-1; 9 nucleotides match TRBD1. The trim removed 6 bases at V and 3 bases at J, leaving 5 bases unmatched. CDR3 length equals 14 residues. The germline V gene has CDR1 MNHEY and CDR2 SVGAGI. CDR3: CASRGTGPDTEAFF. The CDR3 nucleotides read TGTGCCAGCAGAGGGACAGGGCCTGACACTGAAGCTTTCTTT.

This clone was detected only a few times. CDR3 region: CASSEVPGQGNTEAFF. The CDR3 bases are TGTGCCAGCAGTGAAGTCCCGGGACAGGGGAACACTGAAGCTTTCTTT. The chain links TRBV6-1 to TRBJ1-1, with 9 bases fitting TRBD1. The trim removed 1 base at V and 1 base at J, leaving 4 bases unmatched. The CDR3 is made up of 16 amino acids. Germline V gene sequence: CDR1 MNHNS, CDR2 SASEGT.

This chain connects TRBV13 to TRBJ1-5, with D perhaps matching TRBD1 (6 bases). The CDR3 loop spans 13 amino acids. V was trimmed by 3 bases and J by 7 bases, leaving 10 bases between them. From germline, CDR1 is PRHDT and CDR2 FYEKMQ (reference sequence). The CDR3 loop reads CASSLGRGQPQHF. The CDR3 DNA is TGTGCCAGCAGCTTGGGAAGGGGGCAGCCCCAGCATTTT. Full variable domain (missing parts from reference TRBV13 and TRBJ1-5): AAGVIQSPRHLIKEKRETATLKCYPIPRHDTVYWYQQGPGQDPQFLISFYEKMQSDKGSIPDRFSAQQFSDYHSELNMSSLELGDSALYFCASSLGRGQPQHFGDGTRLSIL.

The V call is TRBV30, the J call TRBJ2-3, with TRBD2 matching over 10 bases. This CDR3 spans 20 amino acids. V was pared by 0 bases and J by 3 bases, with 18 bases of the junction left unmatched. Germline lookup yields CDR1 GTSNPN and CDR2 SVGIG (reference sequence). Here the CDR3 DNA reads TGTGCCTGGAGTGTACTTGTCCTAGCGGGGGACGTTTACGGAACAGATACGCAGTATTTT. Translating gives CAWSVLVLAGDVYGTDTQYF.

The J gene is TRBJ2-6, the V gene TRBV12-2; the table assigns TRBD1, which was not confirmed against the DNA. TRBV12-2 is described as a pseudogene. The CDR3 loop spans 19 amino acids. This chain's CDR3 is CASRQNGQGACSGANVLTF. In nucleotides, the CDR3 is TGTGCAAGTCGCCAAAACGGACAGGGGGCCTGCTCTGGGGCCAACGTCCTGACTTTC.

The table lists this clone with a count of one. The rearrangement links TRBV6-4 to TRBJ1-2; the match to TRBD1 covers 12 bases. CDR1 is MRHNA, CDR2 SNTAGT, per germline. The CDR3 has 15 amino acids. Trimming cost V 2 bases and J 7 bases; bases outside gene matches: 5. DNA for the CDR3: TGTGCCAGCAGTGACCGGGACAGGGGGCTTGGTGGCTACACCTTC. Translating it yields CASSDRDRGLGGYTF.

The chain links TRBV5-1 to TRBJ2-5; TRBD1 agrees at 8 bases. J was trimmed by 7 bases and V by 5 bases; bases with no gene match: 13. In germline, CDR1 is SGHRS, CDR2 YFSETQ. The CDR3 sequence is 15 residues long. The CDR3 nucleotides are TGCGCCAGCAGTGACGGACAGGGCGGAAGGGGGACCCAGTACTTC. Amino acids: CASSDGQGGRGTQYF.

CDR3 bases: TGTGCCAGCAGCAGGGGACTGCGTTCCTACGAGCAGTACTTC. Its translation: CASSRGLRSYEQYF. This chain uses TRBV14 with TRBJ2-7; tentatively, D is TRBD2 (6 bases). This CDR3 is 14 amino acids long. Germline-derived CDR1 and CDR2 are SGHDN and FVKESK. Trimming removed 5 bases from V and 1 base from J, with 12 bases in between.

The chain links TRBV27 to TRBJ1-5; D remains unclear. From germline, CDR1 is MNHEY and CDR2 SMNVEV (reference sequence). This CDR3 has 15 residues. V was cut by 3 bases and J by 5 bases, with 14 bases left in between. Written as DNA, the CDR3 is TGTGCCAGCAGTTTTACGGCTCGAGGCTATCAGCCCCAGCATTTT. This codes for CASSFTARGYQPQHF.

The rearrangement joins TRBV7-9 to TRBJ1-4; 11 bases line up with TRBD1. V shed 5 bases, J shed 8 bases, and the junction held 7 bases outside the gene matches. In germline, CDR1 is SEHNR, CDR2 FQNEAQ (reference sequence). The CDR3 length is 15 residues. The CDR3 bases are TGTGCCAGCAGCCAGGGACAGGGGGGGTTCGAAAAACTGTTTTTT. Protein product: CASSQGQGGFEKLFF.

This clone was seen a handful of times. The genes are TRBV29-1 and TRBJ2-1, with D possibly matching TRBD1 (6 bases). This CDR3 spans 13 amino acids. V was cut by 7 bases and J by 9 bases, with 19 bases left in between. CDR1 is SQVTM, CDR2 ANQGSEA, per germline. The CDR3 protein is CSASGVARGEQFF. The CDR3 nucleotides read TGCAGCGCCTCAGGGGTAGCCAGGGGTGAGCAGTTCTTC.

V usage is TRBV6-1 and J usage is TRBJ2-5; 7 bases match TRBD2. CDR3 size: 15 residues. Losses at the gene ends were 0 bases for V and 1 base for J; bases not matched to a gene: 2. Germline CDR1 reads MNHNS; CDR2 reads SASEGT. This CDR3 is CASSEAGGAQETQYF. The CDR3 DNA follows: TGTGCCAGCAGTGAAGCGGGAGGGGCCCAAGAGACCCAGTACTTC.